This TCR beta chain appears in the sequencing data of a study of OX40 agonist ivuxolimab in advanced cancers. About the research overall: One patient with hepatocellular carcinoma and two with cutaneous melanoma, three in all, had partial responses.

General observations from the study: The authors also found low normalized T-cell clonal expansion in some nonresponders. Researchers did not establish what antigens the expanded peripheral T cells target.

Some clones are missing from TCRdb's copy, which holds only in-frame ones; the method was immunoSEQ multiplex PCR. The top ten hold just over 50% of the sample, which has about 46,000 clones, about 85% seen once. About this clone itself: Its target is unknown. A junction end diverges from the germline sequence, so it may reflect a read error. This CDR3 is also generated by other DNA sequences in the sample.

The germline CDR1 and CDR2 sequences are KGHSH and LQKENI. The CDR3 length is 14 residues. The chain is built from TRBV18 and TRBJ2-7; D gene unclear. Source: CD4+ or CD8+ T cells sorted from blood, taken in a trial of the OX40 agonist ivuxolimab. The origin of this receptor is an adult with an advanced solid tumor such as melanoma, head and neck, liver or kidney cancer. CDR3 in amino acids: CASSPLGLAYEQYF. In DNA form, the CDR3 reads TGTGCCAGCTCGCCACTGGGATTGGCCTACGAGCAGTACTTC.